These 26 T cell receptor beta chains came from one sample sequenced in a study of cytomegalovirus exposure and HLA in healthy donors. Vbeta (60) and Jbeta (13) primers were used in the PCR. TCRdb's copy holds only in-frame clones and misses some; the assay was immunoSEQ multiplex PCR. This repertoire shows approximately 90,000 clones, around 85% found once; its top ten account for around 7.4%. The sequenced sample was PBMCs. All receptors come from a man in his forties in good health and CMV-seropositive.

V usage is TRBV5-6 and J usage is TRBJ2-6; D is possibly TRBD1 (7 bases). The V end was cut by 5 bases, the J end by 3 bases, with 12 bases between. CDR3 length: 15 residues. From germline, CDR1 is SGHDT and CDR2 YYEEEE. Here the CDR3 reads CASRPQGGGANVLTF. The CDR3 nucleotides are TGTGCCAGCAGACCCCAGGGGGGTGGGGCCAACGTCCTGACTTTC. Full variable domain (remainder filled in from reference TRBV5-6 and TRBJ2-6): DAGVTQSPTHLIKTRGQQVTLRCSPKSGHDTVSWYQQALGQGPQFIFQYYEEEERQRGNFPDRFSGHQFPNYSSELNVNALLLGDSALYLCASRPQGGGANVLTFGAGSRLTVL.

The gene calls are TRBV6-1 and TRBJ2-7, with D tentatively TRBD1 (6 bases). Germline lookup yields CDR1 MNHNS and CDR2 SASEGT. V was shortened by 7 bases and J by 2 bases, with 15 bases between the two germline ends. This CDR3 has 14 residues. Written as DNA, the CDR3 is TGTGCCAGCACTAGGGACACAGGCACCTACGAGCAGTACTTC. This gives the protein CASTRDTGTYEQYF.

J is TRBJ2-5 and V is TRBV7-3; perhaps TRBD2 as D (7 bases). Germline CDR1 SGHTA, CDR2 FQGTGA. V dropped 1 base and J dropped 4 bases, with 13 bases sitting between them. The CDR3 is 15 amino acids. The CDR3 region is CASSLRRGAGETQYF. The CDR3 DNA is TGTGCCAGCAGCTTAAGACGGGGGGCGGGAGAGACCCAGTACTTC.

The V gene is TRBV7-9, the J gene TRBJ2-1; the D is unclear. CDR3 length equals 16 residues. The germline V and J ends were trimmed by 1 base and 3 bases, with 13 bases remaining between them. Germline V gene sequence: CDR1 SEHNR, CDR2 FQNEAQ (reference sequence). The DNA of the CDR3 is TGTGCCAGCAGCTTAGAAAGGAGATCTAACTACAATGAGCAGTTCTTC. Protein: CASSLERRSNYNEQFF.

The V call is TRBV27, the J call TRBJ2-5, with 7 bases that match TRBD2. The last part of the DNA fits TRBJ2-7 better; the J call may be wrong. Per germline, CDR1 MNHEY and CDR2 SMNVEV (reference sequence). This CDR3 spans 14 amino acids. The CDR3 reads CASSTLAAGGEQYF. The CDR3 DNA reads TGTGCCAGCAGTACCCTAGCGGCTGGGGGCGAGCAGTACTTC.

The CDR3 DNA reads TGTGCCAGCAGCCAAAGACAGGGGGCTCATCAGCCCCAGCATTTT. Protein sequence: CASSQRQGAHQPQHF. The chain links TRBV4-2 to TRBJ1-5; 10 bases line up with TRBD1. The germline gives CDR1 LGHNA, CDR2 YNFKEQ. Unmatched junction bases numbered 3, after V lost 2 bases and J lost 5 bases. The CDR3 is 15 amino acids.

The chain recombines TRBV29-1 with TRBJ1-1, with no clear D. The CDR3 covers 12 residues. V lost 4 bases, J lost 2 bases, and 8 bases lay in between. Germline V CDR1 and CDR2: SQVTM, ANQGSEA. This CDR3 is CSVVPGNTEAFF. CDR3 DNA: TGCAGCGTTGTTCCAGGCAACACTGAAGCTTTCTTT.

The chain has TRBV7-3 and TRBJ1-6; D ambiguous. V lost 2 bases, J lost 7 bases, and 6 bases lay in between. The CDR3 sequence is 13 residues long. The V gene's germline CDR1 is SGHTA and CDR2 FQGTGA. In DNA form, the CDR3 reads TGTGCCAGCAGCTTAGGGCAGAATTCACCCCTCCACTTT. Amino acid sequence: CASSLGQNSPLHF.

The V and J genes are TRBV29-1 and TRBJ2-1; maybe TRBD2 (6 bases). The V and J ends lost 7 bases and 7 bases respectively, with 11 bases between them. The CDR3 consists of 11 residues. Per germline, CDR1 SQVTM and CDR2 ANQGSEA. CDR3 nucleotide sequence: TGCAGCGCGGGACTTGGGAATGAGCAGTTCTTC. Translating gives CSAGLGNEQFF.

The chain links TRBV5-6 to TRBJ1-3; the D gene is possibly TRBD1 (5 bases). Trimming shortened V by 4 bases and J by 3 bases, and 20 bases separated the two germline ends. This CDR3 contains 17 residues. From germline, CDR1 is SGHDT and CDR2 YYEEEE. CDR3 loop: CASSLLGAGGSGNTIYF. The CDR3 region has the DNA TGTGCCAGCAGCCTGCTCGGGGCCGGGGGAAGTGGAAACACCATATATTTT.

The chain has TRBV15 and TRBJ1-5; 9 bases are shared with TRBD1. This CDR3 contains 19 residues. V dropped 4 bases and J dropped 7; count of bases not matched to a gene: 20. Germline-derived CDR1 and CDR2 are LNHNV and YYDKDF (reference sequence). The CDR3 is CATSTRKTGGGVLRQPQHF. The CDR3 nucleotides are TGTGCCACCAGCACCCGTAAGACAGGGGGTGGCGTGTTGCGGCAGCCCCAGCATTTT.

The rearrangement joins TRBV5-6 to TRBJ1-2; TRBD1 matches at 7 bases. V was clipped by 5 bases and J by 8 bases; unmatched bases: 9. Germline V gene data show CDR1 as SGHDT and CDR2 as YYEEEE. CDR3 length: 13 amino acids. Here the CDR3 DNA reads TGTGCCAGCAGTCCCGGGACAGAAGTGGGCTACACCTTC. It is translated as CASSPGTEVGYTF.

In this sample, this clone turned up once. The V gene is TRBV9, the J gene TRBJ2-2, with D possibly TRBD1 on 5 matching bases. The length of the CDR3 is 15 residues. V lost 0 bases, J lost 5 bases, and 11 bases lay in between. Germline CDR1 reads SGDLS; CDR2 reads YYNGEE. The DNA of the CDR3 is TGTGCCAGCAGCGTAGTCCAGGGTTCGACCGGGGAGCTGTTTTTT. Encoded protein: CASSVVQGSTGELFF.

The chain uses TRBV6-1 and TRBJ2-1; 7 bases match TRBD2. V shed 4 bases and J 7 bases; nucleotides not matched to a gene: 13. Germline V gene sequence: CDR1 MNHNS, CDR2 SASEGT. The CDR3 runs 16 residues. The CDR3: CASSGIREARSNEQFF. The CDR3 bases are TGTGCCAGCAGTGGTATTCGGGAGGCTCGAAGTAATGAGCAGTTCTTC.

The chain joins TRBV5-1 to TRBJ1-2, with D possibly matching TRBD1 (5 bases). The ends were cut back, 7 bases at V and 5 bases at J, with 15 bases in the middle. CDR3 length: 13 amino acids. Germline V gene data show CDR1 as SGHRS and CDR2 as YFSETQ. The CDR3 DNA reads TGCGCCAGCGCCCCTGTTGGGGGGTATGGCTACACCTTC. This translates into CASAPVGGYGYTF.

The J gene is TRBJ1-5, the V gene TRBV10-3; the D gene is possibly TRBD1 (5 bases). The CDR3 loop spans 17 amino acids. Per the germline V gene, CDR1 is ENHRY and CDR2 is SYGVKD. Trimming took 2 bases from V and 0 from J, leaving 14 bases between them. In nucleotides, the CDR3 is TGTGCCATCAGTGAGCGGGGGGGTCCTTATAGCAATCAGCCCCAGCATTTT. This gives the protein CAISERGGPYSNQPQHF.

This chain uses TRBV11-2 with TRBJ2-5; D is undetermined. The better agreement between TRBJ2-7 and the DNA end casts doubt on the J call. This CDR3 has 10 residues. Germline CDR1 SGHAT, CDR2 FQNNGV. The CDR3 reads CASSFREQYF. The DNA of the CDR3 is TGTGCCAGCAGCTTTCGCGAGCAGTACTTC.

The genes are TRBV28 and TRBJ2-5; 10 nucleotides agree with TRBD1. V was pared by 5 bases and J by 4 bases, with 10 bases of the junction left unmatched. The germline V gene encodes CDR1 MDHEN and CDR2 SYDVKM. The CDR3 runs to 16 residues. The CDR3 DNA is TGTGCCAGCAGTCCCCTTATTCGGACAGGGGGAGAGACCCAGTACTTC. Translating it yields CASSPLIRTGGETQYF. The full variable domain, completed using reference TRBV28 and TRBJ2-5, is DVKVTQSSRYLVKRTGEKVFLECVQDMDHENMFWYRQDPGLGLRLIYFSYDVKMKEKGDIPEGYSVSREKKERFSLILESASTNQTSMYLCASSPLIRTGGETQYFGPGTRLLVL.

This clone was seen once. J is TRBJ2-3 and V is TRBV4-1; tentative D call: TRBD1 (6 bases). Germline assignment: CDR1 MGHRA and CDR2 YSYEKL. Trimming pared 3 bases from V and 2 bases from J, leaving 15 bases between. This CDR3 is 16 amino acids long. This CDR3 reads CASSHQGTHNTDTQYF. In DNA, the CDR3 is TGCGCCAGCAGCCATCAGGGGACACACAACACAGATACGCAGTATTTT.

The chain has TRBV5-1 and TRBJ2-5; D call uncertain. CDR3 length: 13 residues. The V gene lost 0 bases and the J gene lost 3 bases, with 6 bases spanning the gap. Per germline, CDR1 SGHRS and CDR2 YFSETQ. The CDR3 nucleotides are TGCGCCAGCAGCTTGGTAGCAGAAGAGACCCAGTACTTC. This gives the protein CASSLVAEETQYF.

V gene TRBV27 combines with J gene TRBJ2-7; 8 bases match TRBD1. CDR3 length: 14 amino acids. After removal of 6 bases from V and 2 bases from J, the junction contained 6 bases not matched to a gene. Looked up from germline, CDR1 is MNHEY and CDR2 is SMNVEV (reference sequence). In nucleotides, the CDR3 is TGTGCCAGCAGCCGAACAGGGGGGCCCTACGAGCAGTACTTC. This translates into CASSRTGGPYEQYF.

Only one count was recorded for this clone. The chain joins TRBV5-1 to TRBJ1-3; D not certain. This CDR3 contains 14 residues. The germline V gene encodes CDR1 SGHRS and CDR2 YFSETQ. Trimming pared 1 base from V and 1 base from J, leaving 6 bases between. DNA of the CDR3: TGCGCCAGCAGCTTGAGAGGGTCTGGAAACACCATATATTTT. As protein: CASSLRGSGNTIYF.

The gene calls are TRBV15 and TRBJ2-1; 14 bases agree with TRBD2. J lost 12 bases, V lost 6 bases, and 7 bases had no gene match. This CDR3 comprises 14 residues. Germline CDR1 reads LNHNV; CDR2 reads YYDKDF (reference sequence). The DNA for the CDR3 is TGTGCCACCAGTCCGGGACTAGCGGGAGACGCGCAGTTCTTC. This encodes CATSPGLAGDAQFF.

J is TRBJ2-7 and V is TRBV7-3; D perhaps matches TRBD1 (6 bases). Per germline, CDR1 SGHTA and CDR2 FQGTGA. Trimming removed 2 bases at V and 4 bases at J, with 9 bases between. The CDR3 length is 13 residues. The CDR3 spells CASSLSRGYEQYF. The CDR3 nucleotides read TGTGCCAGCAGCTTATCCAGGGGATACGAGCAGTACTTC.

The V gene is TRBV6-4, the J gene TRBJ2-7; no clear D gene. Trimming shortened V by 0 bases and J by 3 bases, and 15 bases separated the two germline ends. The CDR3 spans 16 residues. CDR1 is MRHNA, CDR2 SNTAGT, per germline. The CDR3 coding sequence is TGTGCCAGCAGTGACTCGAAGAAGCGATGGAGCTACGAGCAGTACTTC. As protein: CASSDSKKRWSYEQYF.

In this sample, this clone turned up a few times. The rearrangement links TRBV28 to TRBJ1-5; 8 nucleotides agree with TRBD1. Per the germline V gene, CDR1 is MDHEN and CDR2 is SYDVKM. The CDR3 totals 16 residues. V lost 5 bases, J lost 6 bases, and 12 bases stayed unmatched. The CDR3 DNA is TGTGCCAGCAGTCTAATTCGACAGGGGTTGGGTCAGCCCCAGCATTTT. Translated, it gives CASSLIRQGLGQPQHF. Full variable domain (remainder filled in from reference TRBV28 and TRBJ1-5): DVKVTQSSRYLVKRTGEKVFLECVQDMDHENMFWYRQDPGLGLRLIYFSYDVKMKEKGDIPEGYSVSREKKERFSLILESASTNQTSMYLCASSLIRQGLGQPQHFGDGTRLSIL.